One and the same sample provided the 32 T cell receptor beta chains below, sequenced in a study of blood T cell repertoires in COVID-19. Clones were read by immunoSEQ multiplex PCR, and TCRdb kept only the in-frame ones, dropping some. There are about 240,000 clones in the sample; about four fifths occur only once, and roughly 2% lies in the top ten. The material sequenced was peripheral blood. The source is a man younger than 45 who had recovered from COVID-19.

This rearrangement joins TRBV7-8 to TRBJ2-3; 8 bases align to TRBD1. The CDR3 totals 12 residues. CDR1 is SGHVS and CDR2 is FQNEAQ in the germline V gene. The J segment lost 9 bases and the V segment lost 5 bases, leaving 4 bases of the junction unmatched. The CDR3: CASSQDRGTQYF. CDR3 sequence (DNA): TGTGCCAGCAGCCAAGACAGGGGCACGCAGTATTTT.

This chain links TRBV6-5 with TRBJ1-4; D perhaps matches TRBD1 (5 bases). Trimming shortened V by 7 bases and J by 0 bases, and 12 bases separated the two germline ends. CDR3 length: 15 residues. From germline, CDR1 is MNHEY and CDR2 SVGAGI. For the CDR3, the DNA is TGTGCCAGCAACGACTTAGGGGCAACTAATGAAAAACTGTTTTTT. This codes for CASNDLGATNEKLFF.

This chain connects TRBV5-1 to TRBJ1-1, with D possibly being TRBD1 (5 bases). CDR1 and CDR2 from the germline V gene are SGHRS and YFSETQ. CDR3 length equals 13 residues. Trimming stripped 4 bases from V and 5 bases from J, with 12 bases between. As DNA, the CDR3 is TGCGCCAGCAGCGTAAACAGGCAAACTGAAGCTTTCTTT. Amino acid sequence: CASSVNRQTEAFF.

The genes are TRBV29-1 and TRBJ1-1; perhaps TRBD1 as D (5 bases). CDR3 length equals 14 residues. The germline gives CDR1 SQVTM, CDR2 ANQGSEA. For the CDR3, the DNA is TGCACAACTGGGGTCAGGGAGGGAAACACTGAAGCTTTCTTT. Its protein is CTTGVREGNTEAFF.

The genes are TRBV9 and TRBJ2-2; 10 nucleotides match TRBD2. The germline V gene encodes CDR1 SGDLS and CDR2 YYNGEE. The CDR3 length is 15 residues. The V segment lost 4 bases and the J segment 8 bases; nucleotides outside the gene matches: 8. The CDR3 loop reads CASSTSGGAVGELFF. The DNA for the CDR3 is TGTGCCAGCAGCACCAGCGGGGGGGCCGTAGGGGAGCTGTTTTTT.

The chain links TRBV5-1 to TRBJ1-2; 9 bases agree with TRBD1. Germline-derived CDR1 and CDR2 are SGHRS and YFSETQ. CDR3 length: 13 amino acids. The J segment lost 8 bases and the V segment lost 2 bases, leaving 4 bases of the junction unmatched. CDR3 sequence reads: CASSFTQGAGYTF. The CDR3 DNA sequence: TGCGCCAGCAGCTTTACACAGGGGGCGGGCTACACCTTC.

CDR3 in amino acids: CASSSRGPLAKNIQYF. DNA of the CDR3: TGTGCCAGCAGCTCTAGGGGCCCCCTAGCCAAAAACATTCAGTACTTC. The gene calls are TRBV11-2 and TRBJ2-4; D possibly corresponds to TRBD1 (5 bases). CDR3 length: 16 amino acids. Germline V gene sequence: CDR1 SGHAT, CDR2 FQNNGV. V was pared by 4 bases and J by 0 bases, with 13 bases between.

This clone was seen a single time. The genes are TRBV10-2 and TRBJ1-2, with TRBD1 as a possible D gene (5 bases). V was cut by 8 bases and J by 5 bases, with 15 bases left in between. This CDR3 region has 13 residues. From germline, CDR1 is WSHSY and CDR2 SAAADI. The chain's CDR3 is CASAGVGVYGYTF. The CDR3 DNA is TGCGCCAGCGCGGGGGTCGGAGTTTATGGCTACACCTTC.

The chain couples TRBV5-1 to TRBJ2-1, with D hard to call. There are 13 residues in the CDR3. With 3 bases removed from V and 6 bases from J, the gap between germline ends came to 10 bases. Germline CDR1 reads SGHRS; CDR2 reads YFSETQ. The CDR3 reads CASSSPTFNEQFF. The CDR3 DNA sequence: TGCGCCAGCAGCTCCCCTACGTTCAATGAGCAGTTCTTC.

The gene calls are TRBV21-1 and TRBJ1-5; no check of the table's D call, TRBD1, against the DNA was made. TRBV21-1 is designated a pseudogene. The CDR3 has 11 residues. The chain's CDR3 is CASSKTGVQHF. The DNA for the CDR3 is TGTGCCAGCAGCAAAACAGGGGTACAGCATTTT.

This clone was seen only once. This rearrangement joins TRBV10-3 to TRBJ2-1; the match to TRBD2 covers 7 bases. This CDR3 comprises 15 residues. CDR1 ENHRY and CDR2 SYGVKD come from the germline V gene. Trimming removed 10 bases from V and 0 bases from J; junction bases left unmatched: 9. CDR3 sequence: CATVGEGSSYNEQFF. DNA for the CDR3: TGTGCCACCGTGGGGGAGGGTAGCTCCTACAATGAGCAGTTCTTC.

This chain joins TRBV15 and TRBJ1-2, with 7 bases matching TRBD1. Germline CDR1 and CDR2: LNHNV and YYDKDF (reference sequence). This CDR3 comprises 14 residues. Germline trimming cut 4 bases from V and 4 bases from J; bases unmatched to any gene: 6. CDR3 sequence (DNA): TGTGCCACCAGCACAGACAGGGCTGGCTATGGCTACACCTTC. It encodes CATSTDRAGYGYTF.

This sequence joins TRBV29-1 and TRBJ1-1, with 7 nucleotides matching TRBD1. In germline, CDR1 is SQVTM, CDR2 ANQGSEA. V trimming: 4 bases; J trimming: 1 base; junction bases outside the gene matches: 9. The CDR3 is 15 amino acids. The CDR3 coding sequence is TGCAGCGTTGTGGGGGTTCGACAGGGGAACACTGAAGCTTTCTTT. This gives the protein CSVVGVRQGNTEAFF.

For this clone: The junction differs from germline at one of its ends, possibly a read error. The genes are TRBV19 and TRBJ2-3; 8 bases align to TRBD2. Germline CDR1 LNHDA, CDR2 SQIVND (reference sequence). This CDR3 contains 13 residues. This chain's CDR3 is CASSSGDVDTQYF. The DNA for the CDR3 is TGTGCCAGCAGTAGCGGGGATGTAGATACGCAGTATTTT.

This chain connects TRBV2 to TRBJ1-4; D gene uncertain. Trimming left V 6 bases short and J 0 bases short, with 8 bases between. Germline V lookup: CDR1 SNHLY, CDR2 FYNNEI. The CDR3 has 14 residues. CDR3 amino acids: CASRASTTNEKLFF. DNA for the CDR3: TGTGCCAGCAGGGCCAGTACAACTAATGAAAAACTGTTTTTT.

V and J are TRBV2 and TRBJ2-5, with 11 bases aligning to TRBD1. The J segment lost 5 bases and the V segment lost 2 bases, leaving 4 bases of the junction unmatched. CDR3 length: 15 amino acids. The germline V gene encodes CDR1 SNHLY and CDR2 FYNNEI. CDR3 amino acids: CASSELRDRGETQYF. The CDR3 bases are TGTGCCAGCAGTGAACTGCGGGACAGGGGGGAGACCCAGTACTTC.

The chain couples TRBV18 to TRBJ2-3; 11 bases match TRBD2. The CDR3 has 17 residues. The germline V gene encodes CDR1 KGHSH and CDR2 LQKENI. V was clipped by 6 bases and J by 0 bases; unmatched bases: 8. CDR3 bases: TGTGCCAGCTCCCAGATAGGGACTAGCGGTAGCACAGATACGCAGTATTTT. Its protein is CASSQIGTSGSTDTQYF.

The genes are TRBV2 and TRBJ2-1; 8 bases align to TRBD2. Germline CDR1 and CDR2: SNHLY and FYNNEI. The CDR3 has 15 residues. Germline trimming cut 7 bases from V and 3 bases from J; bases unmatched to any gene: 8. In nucleotides, the CDR3 is TGTGCCAGCATCGAGCGGGGGCCCTTCTACAATGAGCAGTTCTTC. This sequence encodes CASIERGPFYNEQFF.

J is TRBJ2-7 and V is TRBV7-2, with D maybe TRBD2 (7 bases). V gave up 3 bases and J gave up 2 bases, with 11 bases separating them. CDR3 length equals 14 residues. Germline V CDR1 and CDR2: SGHTA, FQGNSA. Here the CDR3 reads CASSFGGGAYEQYF. For the CDR3, the DNA is TGTGCCAGCAGCTTCGGAGGGGGGGCCTACGAGCAGTACTTC.

The V gene is TRBV5-1, the J gene TRBJ1-2; unclear D gene. The CDR3 is 12 amino acids. Per germline, CDR1 SGHRS and CDR2 YFSETQ. V shed 0 bases and J shed 8 bases, with 8 bases lying between them. Here the CDR3 reads CASSLGGRGYTF. Written as DNA, the CDR3 is TGCGCCAGCAGCTTGGGTGGCAGGGGCTACACCTTC. Using reference TRBV5-1 and TRBJ1-2 for the parts outside the CDR3, the full variable domain is KAGVTQTPRYLIKTRGQQVTLSCSPISGHRSVSWYQQTPGQGLQFLFEYFSETQRNKGNFPGRFSGRQFSNSRSEMNVSTLELGDSALYLCASSLGGRGYTFGSGTRLTVV.

The J gene is TRBJ2-3, the V gene TRBV2, with 11 bases that match TRBD2. Germline CDR1 reads SNHLY; CDR2 reads FYNNEI. V was pared by 3 bases and J by 5 bases, with 7 bases of the junction left unmatched. CDR3 length equals 16 residues. Here the CDR3 reads CASSEELAGGRDTQYF. The CDR3 region has the DNA TGTGCCAGCAGTGAGGAGTTAGCGGGGGGGAGAGATACGCAGTATTTT.

V usage is TRBV2 and J usage is TRBJ2-1, with a weak D call TRBD1 (7 bases). CDR1 and CDR2 from the germline V gene are SNHLY and FYNNEI. V was shortened by 2 bases and J by 5 bases, with 13 bases between the two germline ends. CDR3 size: 15 residues. The DNA of the CDR3 is TGTGCCAGCAGTGAATTGGGCAGGGGGGACAATGAGCAGTTCTTC. It specifies CASSELGRGDNEQFF. Variable domain in full (rest from reference TRBV2 and TRBJ2-1): EPEVTQTPSHQVTQMGQEVILRCVPISNHLYFYWYRQILGQKVEFLVSFYNNEISEKSEIFDDQFSVERPDGSNFTLKIRSTKLEDSAMYFCASSELGRGDNEQFFGPGTRLTVL.

In DNA form, the CDR3 reads TGTGCCAGCAGCCCAAGTGAGAGGGGGCTAATTGGCTACACCTTC. It translates to CASSPSERGLIGYTF. V and J are TRBV9 and TRBJ1-2, with TRBD1 matching 7 bases. Germline V gene sequence: CDR1 SGDLS, CDR2 YYNGEE. V lost 4 bases, J lost 7 bases, and 13 bases stayed unmatched. CDR3 length: 15 residues.

The chain couples TRBV19 to TRBJ2-1; 8 nucleotides match TRBD2. CDR3 length: 14 amino acids. V shed 6 bases, J shed 5 bases, and the junction held 6 bases outside the gene matches. The germline V gene has CDR1 LNHDA and CDR2 SQIVND (reference sequence). CDR3 in amino acids: CASSGGADNNEQFF. As DNA, the CDR3 is TGTGCCAGTAGCGGGGGGGCAGATAACAATGAGCAGTTCTTC.

The V gene is TRBV6-6, the J gene TRBJ1-1; D gene ambiguous. The germline gives CDR1 MNHNY, CDR2 SVGAGI (reference sequence). Trimming pared 6 bases from V and 2 bases from J, leaving 16 bases between. The CDR3 spans 15 residues. The CDR3 sequence is CASRRPMSLNTEAFF. CDR3 in DNA: TGTGCCAGCAGGCGTCCAATGAGTCTAAACACTGAAGCTTTCTTT.

The rearrangement links TRBV5-5 to TRBJ1-5, with TRBD1 matching over 8 bases. The CDR3 runs 14 residues. From germline, CDR1 is SGHKS and CDR2 YYEKEE (reference sequence). Trimming removed 3 bases from V and 6 bases from J; junction bases left unmatched: 5. The CDR3 sequence: CASSSGTGSQPQHF. The DNA for the CDR3 is TGTGCCAGCAGCTCGGGGACAGGAAGTCAGCCCCAGCATTTT.

The rearrangement uses TRBV19 and TRBJ1-2, with D perhaps TRBD1 (5 bases). Germline assignment: CDR1 LNHDA and CDR2 SQIVND (reference sequence). The V end was cut by 7 bases, the J end by 9 bases, with 12 bases between. The CDR3 has 11 residues. As DNA, the CDR3 is TGTGCCAGTACGGCGGGGGGGAGCTACACCTTC. It is translated as CASTAGGSYTF. Full variable domain (rest looked up from reference TRBV19 and TRBJ1-2): DGGITQSPKYLFRKEGQNVTLSCEQNLNHDAMYWYRQDPGQGLRLIYYSQIVNDFQKGDIAEGYSVSREKKESFPLTVTSAQKNPTAFYLCASTAGGSYTFGSGTRLTVV.

This chain joins TRBV10-2 and TRBJ2-3; D perhaps matches TRBD2 (6 bases). CDR3 length equals 14 residues. Germline values: CDR1 WSHSY, CDR2 SAAADI. Deletions cut 9 bases from V and 0 bases from J, with 13 bases between. The DNA for the CDR3 is TGCGCCAGTTGCCGCCGGGGGAGCACAGATACGCAGTATTTT. As protein: CASCRRGSTDTQYF.

This clone was seen a single time. The chain has TRBV10-2 and TRBJ2-1; D is unclear. Trimming removed 3 bases from V and 5 bases from J, with 8 bases in between. This CDR3 has 13 residues. Germline V gene sequence: CDR1 WSHSY, CDR2 SAAADI. Here the CDR3 reads CASSDYGNNEQFF. CDR3 DNA: TGCGCCAGCAGTGACTATGGTAACAATGAGCAGTTCTTC.

The chain couples TRBV5-1 to TRBJ2-7; 7 positions agree with TRBD1. The junction had 2 bases not matched to a gene; V was cut back by 2 bases and J by 3 bases. The CDR3 loop spans 13 amino acids. Germline CDR1 is SGHRS and CDR2 is YFSETQ. Here the CDR3 reads CASSFGTDYEQYF. The CDR3 nucleotides read TGCGCCAGCAGCTTTGGGACAGACTACGAGCAGTACTTC.

The rearrangement links TRBV6-2 or TRBV6-3 to TRBJ1-2, with 7 bases that match TRBD1. The junction had 3 bases not matched to a gene; V was cut back by 0 bases and J by 5 bases. The CDR3 length is 14 residues. From germline, CDR1 is MNHEY and CDR2 SVGEGT. The CDR3 loop is CASSYSGGVYGYTF. CDR3 coding DNA: TGTGCCAGCAGTTACTCAGGGGGCGTTTATGGCTACACCTTC.

The gene calls are TRBV27 and TRBJ1-2; 7 positions agree with TRBD1. V was pared by 3 bases and J by 5 bases, with 9 bases of the junction left unmatched. Germline CDR1 MNHEY, CDR2 SMNVEV (reference sequence). This CDR3 contains 15 residues. The CDR3 nucleotides read TGTGCCAGCAGTTTTCGAGGGGGCCATACTTATGGCTACACCTTC. It codes for CASSFRGGHTYGYTF.